The 26 T cell receptor beta chains listed next were all sequenced from one sample in a study of naive and memory T cell subsets. An equimolar mix of two oligonucleotides served as the beta constant-region primer for TRBC1 and TRBC2. Nested alpha and beta constant-region primers with the SP2 primer drove four PCR rounds on ligated cDNA. TCRdb independently ran MiXCR on the UMI-ligation and nested PCR reads; one entry per CDR3 protein. The data hold 8,500 to 10,000 distinct CDR3 sequences, with around 5.5% observed a single time. Sequenced material: CD4+ TEMRA cells from blood. Specified subset: effector memory re-expressing CD45RA, CD45RA+ CD27-. The receptors originated from a human donor in good health.

V and J are TRBV6-6 and TRBJ2-2; D uncertain. Trimming took 6 bases from V and 2 from J, leaving 10 bases between them. Germline loops: CDR1 MNHNY, CDR2 SVGAGI (reference sequence). This CDR3 comprises 14 residues. CDR3 DNA sequence: TGTGCCAGCAGCCCGGACCGAAACACCGGGGAGCTGTTTTTT. This encodes CASSPDRNTGELFF.

The chain is built from TRBV5-1 and TRBJ2-3, with D unresolved. V gave up 2 bases and J gave up 1 base, with 5 bases separating them. The CDR3 has 13 residues. The germline gives CDR1 SGHRS, CDR2 YFSETQ. The CDR3 here is CASSLRGTDTQYF. CDR3 nucleotides: TGCGCCAGCAGCTTACGAGGCACAGATACGCAGTATTTT.

This clonotype has at least ten counts. The gene calls are TRBV7-2 and TRBJ1-1; D perhaps matches TRBD1 (6 bases). The CDR3 is made up of 13 amino acids. CDR1 and CDR2 (germline): SGHTA, FQGNSA. V shed 5 bases and J shed 4 bases, with 11 bases lying between them. The CDR3 DNA reads as TGTGCCAGCAGCCAAAAAGGGGGCACTGAAGCTTTCTTT. Protein product: CASSQKGGTEAFF.

This clonotype was counted many times. The gene calls are TRBV6-5 and TRBJ1-3; 7 bases fit TRBD1. The germline gives CDR1 MNHEY, CDR2 SVGAGI. Trimming took 0 bases from V and 0 from J; bases not matched to a gene: 5. The CDR3 runs to 17 residues. The CDR3 coding sequence is TGTGCCAGCAGTTACTCGGGACAGCTCCGCTCTGGAAACACCATATATTTT. Translating gives CASSYSGQLRSGNTIYF.

A few counts support this clonotype. The rearrangement joins TRBV4-1 to TRBJ2-3; the D gene is possibly TRBD1 (5 bases). The length of the CDR3 is 17 residues. CDR1 is MGHRA, CDR2 YSYEKL, per germline. Trimming took 1 base from V and 2 from J, leaving 16 bases between them. CDR3 nucleotide sequence: TGCGCCAGCAGCCAAGGACTTCAGGGTAGATTCACAGATACGCAGTATTTT. Translation: CASSQGLQGRFTDTQYF.

J is TRBJ2-7 and V is TRBV4-3, with 16 bases lining up with TRBD2. The junction had 8 bases not matched to a gene; V was cut back by 0 bases and J by 6 bases. This CDR3 has 18 residues. Germline lookup yields CDR1 LGHNA and CDR2 YSLEER. CDR3 nucleotides: TGCGCCAGCAGCCAAGATATGGGGACTAGCGGGGGGGCCGGCGAGCAGTACTTC. It encodes CASSQDMGTSGGAGEQYF.

There are a few counts of this clonotype. This rearrangement joins TRBV6-2 or TRBV6-3 to TRBJ1-1; 8 positions match TRBD1. Germline CDR1 and CDR2: MNHEY and SVGEGT. The V and J ends lost 6 bases and 5 bases, in that order; junction bases with no gene match: 11. The CDR3 is made up of 15 amino acids. The CDR3 protein is CASRPADRVATEAFF. The CDR3 bases are TGTGCCAGCAGACCCGCGGACAGGGTAGCGACTGAAGCTTTCTTT.

This clonotype showed up many times. The chain joins TRBV12-3 or TRBV12-4 to TRBJ1-4, with 9 positions matching TRBD1. The ends lost 4 bases at V and 8 bases at J; junction bases unmatched: 2. The CDR3 has 13 residues. CDR3 residues: CASSYGTGEKLFF. CDR3 nucleotide sequence: TGTGCCAGCAGTTACGGGACAGGGGAAAAACTGTTTTTT.

The sample holds many counts of this clonotype. V gene TRBV12-3 or TRBV12-4 combines with J gene TRBJ2-1, with a tentative D call TRBD2 (6 bases). This CDR3 is 15 amino acids long. V lost 6 bases and J 8 bases, leaving 20 bases between the germline ends. The CDR3 DNA follows: TGTGCCAGCAGCTACTGGGGAGCGACGGGGGATGAGCAGTTCTTC. This encodes CASSYWGATGDEQFF.

This clonotype was seen ten or more times. The chain carries TRBV7-9 and TRBJ2-7; D might be TRBD1 (5 bases). The CDR3 consists of 15 residues. Between the trimmed V and J ends, which lost 1 base and 0 bases, there was a span of 10 bases. Germline values: CDR1 SEHNR, CDR2 FQNEAQ (reference sequence). The DNA of the CDR3 is TGTGCCAGCAGCTTAGAAGGGGCCTCCTCCTACGAGCAGTACTTC. Amino acids: CASSLEGASSYEQYF.

On this clonotype itself: One base away lies a much larger clone, so this may be a sequencing read error. CDR3 in amino acids: CASSSCSLYYF. As DNA, the CDR3 is TGTGCCAGTAGTAGTTGCAGCCTGTACTACTTC. This chain links TRBV19 with TRBJ2-5; D not certain. Trimming took 4 bases from V and 14 from J, leaving 14 bases between them. This CDR3 spans 11 amino acids. Germline CDR1 reads LNHDA; CDR2 reads SQIVND (reference sequence).

By share, this clonotype ranks as large. This chain uses TRBV30 with TRBJ1-2; 8 positions match TRBD1. V gave up 2 bases and J gave up 4 bases; unmatched junction bases: 3. Germline-derived CDR1 and CDR2 are GTSNPN and SVGIG (reference sequence). This CDR3 region has 13 residues. CDR3 DNA sequence: TGTGCCTGGAGTCCAGGGGGCATCTATGGCTACACCTTC. Amino acids: CAWSPGGIYGYTF. Using reference TRBV30 and TRBJ1-2 for the parts outside the CDR3, the full variable domain is SQTIHQWPATLVQPVGSPLSLECTVEGTSNPNLYWYRQAAGRGLQLLFYSVGIGQISSEVPQNLSASRPQDRQFILSSKKLLLSDSGFYLCAWSPGGIYGYTFGSGTRLTVV.

This clonotype occurred many times. V and J are TRBV6-2 or TRBV6-3 and TRBJ1-5; D gene ambiguous. Looked up from germline, CDR1 is MNHEY and CDR2 is SVGEGT. The CDR3 is made up of 13 amino acids. The V end lost 2 bases, the J end lost 2 bases, and 4 bases lay between the germline ends. CDR3 nucleotide sequence: TGTGCCAGCAGTTACCAGGGCAATCAGCCCCAGCATTTT. It encodes CASSYQGNQPQHF.

Ten or more counts support this clonotype. The chain joins TRBV2 to TRBJ2-7, with 7 positions matching TRBD1. Germline values: CDR1 SNHLY, CDR2 FYNNEI. This CDR3 region has 14 residues. V shed 5 bases and J 3 bases; nucleotides not matched to a gene: 7. The CDR3 reads CASSPGTALYEQYF. The CDR3 DNA is TGTGCCAGCAGTCCCGGGACAGCCCTCTACGAGCAGTACTTC.

The V gene is TRBV3-1, the J gene TRBJ2-2; D not certain. Germline-derived CDR1 and CDR2 are LGHDT and YNNKEL (reference sequence). Trimming pared 2 bases from V and 6 bases from J, leaving 7 bases between. The CDR3 extends over 13 amino acids. The CDR3 sequence is CASSQYHSGELFF. CDR3 nucleotide sequence: TGTGCCAGCAGCCAATATCATTCCGGGGAGCTGTTTTTT.

The rearrangement joins TRBV3-1 to TRBJ2-1, with D tentatively TRBD2 (6 bases). The CDR3 runs 17 residues. The germline V and J ends were trimmed by 4 bases and 6 bases, with 22 bases remaining between them. Germline-derived CDR1 and CDR2 are LGHDT and YNNKEL (reference sequence). CDR3 in DNA: TGTGCCAGCAGCCGGACGGCTGGAGGGCCCCCCTGCAATGAGCAGTTCTTC. It specifies CASSRTAGGPPCNEQFF.

V is TRBV7-9 and J is TRBJ2-7, with TRBD2 matching over 8 bases. The germline V gene encodes CDR1 SEHNR and CDR2 FQNEAQ (reference sequence). V was pared by 3 bases and J by 5 bases, with 9 bases of the junction left unmatched. CDR3 length equals 15 residues. The CDR3 DNA follows: TGTGCCAGCAGCTTCAATTCGGGCGGGAGGAACGAGCAGTACTTC. This encodes CASSFNSGGRNEQYF. The whole variable domain, filled in from reference TRBV7-9 and TRBJ2-7, reads DTGVSQNPRHKITKRGQNVTFRCDPISEHNRLYWYRQTLGQGPEFLTYFQNEAQLEKSRLLSDRFSAERPKGSFSTLEIQRTEQGDSAMYLCASSFNSGGRNEQYFGPGTRLTVT.

This clonotype came up a few times. This chain joins TRBV29-1 and TRBJ2-1, with D tentatively TRBD1 or TRBD2 (5 bases each). The CDR3 spans 11 residues. Germline CDR1 SQVTM, CDR2 ANQGSEA. V lost 0 bases and J lost 10, with 7 bases in between. CDR3 in amino acids: CSVEDWGEQFF. CDR3 sequence (DNA): TGCAGCGTTGAAGATTGGGGGGAGCAGTTCTTC.

The V and J genes are TRBV24-1 and TRBJ2-5; 8 bases align to TRBD2. Germline CDR1 and CDR2: KGHDR and SFDVKD. J gave up 2 bases and V 4 bases, and 20 bases lay outside the gene matches. CDR3 length equals 20 residues. CDR3 nucleotide sequence: TGTGCCACCAGTGACACGGGTAGCGGGGCTCAAGAGACCCCTCAAGAGACCCAGTACTTC. Translated, it gives CATSDTGSGAQETPQETQYF.

This clonotype came up many times. V and J are TRBV5-5 and TRBJ1-1; tentatively, D is TRBD1 (5 bases). CDR1 and CDR2 from the germline V gene are SGHKS and YYEKEE (reference sequence). This CDR3 is 14 amino acids long. Trimming shortened V by 1 base and J by 7 bases, and 14 bases separated the two germline ends. This chain's CDR3 is CASSLLPGNYEAFF. The CDR3 coding sequence is TGTGCCAGCAGCTTGCTCCCAGGGAATTATGAAGCTTTCTTT. Full variable domain (rest looked up from reference TRBV5-5 and TRBJ1-1): DAGVTQSPTHLIKTRGQQVTLRCSPISGHKSVSWYQQVLGQGPQFIFQYYEKEERGRGNFPDRFSARQFPNYSSELNVNALLLGDSALYLCASSLLPGNYEAFFGQGTRLTVV.

This clonotype occurred many times. The V and J genes are TRBV10-3 and TRBJ2-3; 9 bases align to TRBD2. This CDR3 is 14 amino acids long. V trimming: 6 bases; J trimming: 0 bases; junction bases outside the gene matches: 1. CDR1 ENHRY and CDR2 SYGVKD come from the germline V gene. The CDR3 DNA reads TGTGCCATCAGGCGGGAGGGCAGCACAGATACGCAGTATTTT. Residues: CAIRREGSTDTQYF.

This clonotype came up many times. The V call is TRBV6-2 or TRBV6-3, the J call TRBJ1-6; D not certain. Trimming left V 0 bases short and J 5 bases short, with 14 bases between. The germline CDR1 and CDR2 sequences are MNHEY and SVGEGT. The CDR3 covers 17 residues. The CDR3 reads CASSYSGSRKNNSPLHF. The DNA of the CDR3 is TGTGCCAGCAGTTACTCCGGGAGCCGAAAAAATAATTCACCCCTCCACTTT.

This clonotype has only a few counts. J is TRBJ2-7 and V is TRBV27, with 8 bases lining up with TRBD1. Trimming at V came to 5 bases and at J to 2 bases, leaving 5 bases not matched to a gene. CDR1 and CDR2 from the germline V gene are MNHEY and SMNVEV (reference sequence). CDR3 length: 14 amino acids. The CDR3 is CASSKMGQAYEQYF. CDR3 DNA: TGTGCCAGCAGTAAAATGGGACAGGCCTACGAGCAGTACTTC.

In its sample, this clonotype was seen many times. The rearrangement joins TRBV6-2 or TRBV6-3 to TRBJ1-1; D is unresolved. Germline CDR1 and CDR2: MNHEY and SVGEGT. Trimming left V 6 bases short and J 1 base short, with 18 bases between. This CDR3 spans 16 amino acids. The CDR3 coding sequence is TGTGCCAGCAGCCGATTTCCTTACCAGGAGAACACTGAAGCTTTCTTT. It yields the protein CASSRFPYQENTEAFF.

The chain combines TRBV5-1 with TRBJ2-1; 10 nucleotides match TRBD2. CDR3 length: 16 residues. Trimming took 0 bases from V and 6 from J; bases not matched to a gene: 6. CDR1 and CDR2 from the germline V gene are SGHRS and YFSETQ. The CDR3 is CASSLVYLAGANEQFF. The CDR3 DNA reads as TGCGCCAGCAGCTTGGTTTACCTAGCGGGGGCCAATGAGCAGTTCTTC.

This chain joins TRBV5-1 and TRBJ1-2; D is unresolved. The V gene's germline CDR1 is SGHRS and CDR2 YFSETQ. This CDR3 contains 14 residues. V lost 5 bases to trimming and J lost 4 bases, with 15 bases between them. CDR3 protein: CASSKGRESYGYTF. The CDR3 region has the DNA TGCGCCAGCAGTAAAGGCCGCGAGAGCTATGGCTACACCTTC.